This paragraph covers one T cell receptor beta chain sequence. Original data processing: Reference gene primer amplification gave nucleated cell count estimates. TCRdb's copy holds only in-frame clones and misses some; the assay was immunoSEQ multiplex PCR. V and J calls and clone size are given by that table; D and trimming were obtained from the DNA. The data show a few hundred thousand clones, over 75% seen once. V was shortened by 2 bases and J by 1 base, with 5 bases between the two germline ends. The germline gives CDR1 MNHNS, CDR2 SASEGT. CDR3 size: 13 residues. This entry comes from a study of blood T cell repertoires in COVID-19.

This sequence originates from a woman aged 55-70 years with acute or convalescent COVID-19. The chain employs TRBV6-1 and TRBJ1-1; tentative D call: TRBD1 (5 bases). Specimen: peripheral blood. The CDR3 loop reads CASSEQGNTEAFF. Here the CDR3 DNA reads TGTGCCAGCAGTGAACAGGGGAACACTGAAGCTTTCTTT.